One and the same sample provided the 17 T cell receptor beta chains below, sequenced in a study of metastatic and nonmetastatic thyroid tumors (TCRdb year 2020). Library preparation used PCR. TCRdb names Illumina HiSeq 4000 as the instrument used. TCRdb handled the public reads itself, with Q25 trimming in fastp and clone calling in MiXCR, and kept productive beta chains. For this sample there are tens of thousands of clones; over 9.5% appear just once. Less than 30% of the sample rests with the top ten. No patient had received any treatment before thyroid surgery. The specimen was blood. Every receptor here comes from a female donor with papillary thyroid cancer or a benign thyroid nodule (not recorded which). Some clones in this sample may be carry-over from other donors' samples.

The chain couples TRBV6-5 to TRBJ1-2, with D tentatively TRBD1 (6 bases). There are 13 residues in the CDR3. Trimming removed 2 bases at V and 9 bases at J, with 13 bases between. Germline-derived CDR1 and CDR2 are MNHEY and SVGAGI. As DNA, the CDR3 is TGTGCCAGCAGTTACGGGGACATTTATTGCTACACCTTC. This codes for CASSYGDIYCYTF.

This clone was counted at least ten times. This rearrangement joins TRBV27 to TRBJ2-1; 9 nucleotides align to TRBD2. J gave up 10 bases and V 3 bases, and 10 bases lay outside the gene matches. The CDR3 contains 15 residues. The V gene's germline CDR1 is MNHEY and CDR2 SMNVEV (reference sequence). The CDR3 is CASSLIAGVPREQFF. Written as DNA, the CDR3 is TGTGCCAGCAGTTTGATAGCGGGAGTTCCAAGGGAGCAGTTCTTC.

This clone was counted ten times or more. Here the CDR3 DNA reads TGTGCCAGCAGCATACTAACAGGGGGCAGGGACAATGAGCAGTTCTTC. Its translation is CASSILTGGRDNEQFF. The gene calls are TRBV5-8 and TRBJ2-1; 9 bases are a match to TRBD1. The CDR3 has 16 residues. V was clipped by 4 bases and J by 5 bases; unmatched bases: 10. Looked up from germline, CDR1 is SGHTS and CDR2 is YDEGEE.

This clone was counted only a few times. A much larger clone lies a single base off, so this may be a read error. The V call is TRBV7-8, the J call TRBJ2-2; tentative D call: TRBD2 (5 bases). Germline loops: CDR1 SGHVS, CDR2 FQNEAQ. CDR3 length: 15 amino acids. Written as DNA, the CDR3 is TGTGCCAGCAGCATGCGAAAACGTTACACCGGGGAGCTGTTGTTT. Protein product: CASSMRKRYTGELLF.

Ten or more counts support this clone. The V gene is TRBV5-6, the J gene TRBJ2-6; D gene uncertain. The CDR3 consists of 16 residues. Trimming stripped 7 bases from V and 4 bases from J, with 18 bases between. CDR1 and CDR2 (germline): SGHDT, YYEEEE. The CDR3 coding sequence is TGTGCCAGCGTTGGATTTAACGTAAACGGGGCCAACGTCCTGACTTTC. Translation: CASVGFNVNGANVLTF.

As regards this clone: A much larger clone lies a single base off, so this may be a read error. Distinct nucleotide sequences in the sample also encode this CDR3. The V gene is TRBV6-1, the J gene TRBJ1-1; weak D call: TRBD1 (5 bases). Germline V CDR1 and CDR2: MNHNS, SASEGT. The ends were cut back, 5 bases at V and 0 bases at J, with 13 bases in the middle. This CDR3 has 15 residues. DNA for the CDR3: TGTGCCAGCAGTCGCGACAGTCTTATGAACACTGAAGCTTTCTTT. This codes for CASSRDSLMNTEAFF.

This clone has only a few counts. At the DNA level, this CDR3 is encoded by other sequences in the same sample as well. The rearrangement links TRBV3-1 to TRBJ2-1; D possibly corresponds to TRBD1 (6 bases). The CDR3 spans 16 residues. The V and J ends lost 5 bases and 5 bases respectively, with 19 bases between them. CDR1 is LGHDT and CDR2 is YNNKEL in the germline V gene (reference sequence). As DNA, the CDR3 is TGTGCCAGCAGCGATCATGGGCAGGGGCCAAACAATGAGCAGTTCTTC. Protein sequence: CASSDHGQGPNNEQFF.

This clone occurred many times. As DNA, the CDR3 is TGCAGTGCTCCTGGGACTAGCGGGAGGGCCCGGGGGGAGACCCAGTACTTC. Encoded protein: CSAPGTSGRARGETQYF. This chain connects TRBV20-1 to TRBJ2-5; 16 bases map to TRBD2. Germline CDR1 DFQATT, CDR2 SNEGSKA (reference sequence). The CDR3 extends over 17 amino acids. J lost 5 bases, V lost 5 bases, and 11 bases had no gene match.

This clone was recorded at least ten times. The rearrangement links TRBV18 to TRBJ2-5, with 10 bases matching TRBD2. The CDR3 is 15 amino acids. Germline V CDR1 and CDR2: KGHSH, LQKENI. Unmatched junction bases numbered 6, after V lost 6 bases and J lost 2 bases. In DNA, the CDR3 is TGTGCCAGCTCGGAAGGACTAGCGGAACAAGAGACCCAGTACTTC. Translation gives CASSEGLAEQETQYF.

This clone was counted ten times or more. The chain has TRBV20-1 and TRBJ2-3, with D uncertain. Germline V gene data show CDR1 as DFQATT and CDR2 as SNEGSKA (reference sequence). The CDR3 runs to 13 residues. V was trimmed by 1 base and J by 7 bases, leaving 12 bases between them. In DNA form, the CDR3 reads TGCAGTGCTAGAGTCCCACAACTCTATACGCAGTATTTT. Its protein product is CSARVPQLYTQYF.

This clone was counted at least ten times. This chain connects TRBV6-2 or TRBV6-3 to TRBJ2-5, with D tentatively TRBD2 (6 bases). With 5 bases removed from V and 8 bases from J, the gap between germline ends came to 18 bases. Per the germline V gene, CDR1 is MNHEY and CDR2 is SVGEGT. The CDR3 sequence is 14 residues long. Here the CDR3 DNA reads TGTGCCAGCAGTCCGCGACTAGGAGGAGAAACCCAGTACTTC. Translated: CASSPRLGGETQYF.

This clone was counted at least ten times. One base away lies a much larger clone, so this may be a sequencing read error. The chain carries TRBV12-3 or TRBV12-4 and TRBJ1-2; D is unclear. The CDR3 runs to 13 residues. This CDR3 reads CASIITDNYGCTF. The CDR3 DNA reads as TGTGCCAGCATCATTACAGACAACTATGGCTGCACCTTC.

This clone was counted ten times or more. V is TRBV5-6 and J is TRBJ1-2, with TRBD1 as a possible D gene (5 bases). This CDR3 spans 13 amino acids. Trimming shortened V by 7 bases and J by 4 bases, and 14 bases separated the two germline ends. Germline assignment: CDR1 SGHDT and CDR2 YYEEEE. Here the CDR3 reads CASGRQNPYGYTF. For the CDR3, the DNA is TGTGCCAGCGGAAGACAGAACCCCTATGGCTACACCTTC.

The gene calls are TRBV5-1 and TRBJ2-5, with no clear D. Germline values: CDR1 SGHRS, CDR2 YFSETQ. The CDR3 runs 14 residues. With 1 base removed from V and 1 base from J, the gap between germline ends came to 8 bases. CDR3 sequence: CASSLMETQETQYF. The CDR3 DNA sequence: TGCGCCAGCAGCTTGATGGAGACCCAAGAGACCCAGTACTTC. The whole variable domain, filled in from reference TRBV5-1 and TRBJ2-5, reads KAGVTQTPRYLIKTRGQQVTLSCSPISGHRSVSWYQQTPGQGLQFLFEYFSETQRNKGNFPGRFSGRQFSNSRSEMNVSTLELGDSALYLCASSLMETQETQYFGPGTRLLVL.

For this clone: A much bigger clone sits one base away, suggesting this may be a read error. This chain uses TRBV7-8 with TRBJ2-1, with a tentative D call TRBD1 (6 bases). Germline V gene data show CDR1 as SGHVS and CDR2 as FQNEAQ. The CDR3 contains 13 residues. Trimming left V 5 bases short and J 8 bases short, with 13 bases between. DNA of the CDR3: TGTGCCAGCAGCCTTGAGGGGGTCGATGAGCAGTTCTTC. Translated, it gives CASSLEGVDEQFF.

This clone was counted a single time. This chain connects TRBV11-2 to TRBJ2-7; a weak D match, TRBD2 (7 bases). This CDR3 region has 15 residues. Trimming removed 10 bases from V and 3 bases from J, with 22 bases in between. Germline assignment: CDR1 SGHAT and CDR2 FQNNGV. CDR3 in amino acids: CANILEAGALYEQYF. CDR3 DNA sequence: TGTGCCAACATCTTAGAGGCGGGGGCCCTCTACGAGCAGTACTTC. The variable domain in full, completed from reference TRBV11-2 and TRBJ2-7, reads EAGVAQSPRYKIIEKRQSVAFWCNPISGHATLYWYQQILGQGPKLLIQFQNNGVVDDSQLPKDRFSAERLKGVDSTLKIQPAKLEDSAVYLCANILEAGALYEQYFGPGTRLTVT.

This clone was observed at least ten times. V is TRBV28 and J is TRBJ2-3; a possible D gene is TRBD2 (6 bases). CDR3 length equals 14 residues. V lost 3 bases and J 6 bases, leaving 13 bases between the germline ends. The germline CDR1 and CDR2 sequences are MDHEN and SYDVKM. The CDR3, as DNA: TGTGCCAGCAGTTTGGCGGGAAGGTCGGATACGCAGTATTTT. Amino acids: CASSLAGRSDTQYF.